This TCR beta chain was identified during a study of identical twins. The CDR3 loop spans 15 amino acids. In germline, CDR1 is SGHRS, CDR2 YFSETQ. Trimming removed 0 bases from V and 7 bases from J, with 14 bases in between. TCRdb passed the 5' RACE reads through MiXCR, listing each CDR3 protein once. Here the sample spans some 460,000 distinct CDR3 sequences, 13% to 15% being singletons. This clonotype was detected only a few times. A further study also used this sample, focusing on yellow fever vaccine responses in identical twins.

The TCR sequence derives from a woman under 30 in good health. V usage is TRBV5-1 and J usage is TRBJ2-1; D is unclear. Sequencing used CD4+ T cells sorted from blood. CDR3 region: CASSLGGMVLNEQFF. The DNA for the CDR3 is TGCGCCAGCAGCTTGGGAGGAATGGTGTTAAATGAGCAGTTCTTC.